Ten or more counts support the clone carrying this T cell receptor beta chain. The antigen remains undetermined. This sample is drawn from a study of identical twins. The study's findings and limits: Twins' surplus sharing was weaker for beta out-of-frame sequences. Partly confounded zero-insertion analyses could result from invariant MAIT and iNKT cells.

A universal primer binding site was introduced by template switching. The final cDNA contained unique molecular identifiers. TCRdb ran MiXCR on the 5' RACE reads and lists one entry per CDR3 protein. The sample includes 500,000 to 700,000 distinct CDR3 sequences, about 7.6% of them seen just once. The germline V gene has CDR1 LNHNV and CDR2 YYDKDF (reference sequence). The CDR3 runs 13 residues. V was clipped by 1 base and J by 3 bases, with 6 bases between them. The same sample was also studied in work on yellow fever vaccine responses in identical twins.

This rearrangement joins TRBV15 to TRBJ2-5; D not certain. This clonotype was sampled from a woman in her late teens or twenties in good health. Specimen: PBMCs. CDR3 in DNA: TGTGCCACCAGCAGAGGAAGGGAAGAGACCCAGTACTTC. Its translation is CATSRGREETQYF.